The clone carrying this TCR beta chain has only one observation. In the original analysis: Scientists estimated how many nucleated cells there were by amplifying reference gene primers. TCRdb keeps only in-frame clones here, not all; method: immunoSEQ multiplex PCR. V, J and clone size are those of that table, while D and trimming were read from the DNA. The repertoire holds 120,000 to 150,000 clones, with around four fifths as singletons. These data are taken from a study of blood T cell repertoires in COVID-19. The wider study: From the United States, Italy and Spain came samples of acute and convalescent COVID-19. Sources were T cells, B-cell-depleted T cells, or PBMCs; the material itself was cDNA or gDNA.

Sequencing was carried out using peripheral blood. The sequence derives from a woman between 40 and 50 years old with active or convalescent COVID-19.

The CDR3 DNA sequence: TGTGCCAGTAGGATGGGGACAGGGACTAATGAAAAACTGTTTTTT. It yields the protein CASRMGTGTNEKLFF. The genes are TRBV19 and TRBJ1-4, with 9 bases aligning to TRBD1. The CDR3 has 15 residues. Germline values: CDR1 LNHDA, CDR2 SQIVND (reference sequence). With V trimmed by 6 bases and J by 2 bases, 4 bases remained unmatched.